These 30 T cell receptor beta chains share one sample of origin, sequenced in a study of CD8 T cells in Susac syndrome. RNA totalling about 0.45 to 1 ug underwent reverse transcription with random hexamers. TCRdb re-called the immunoSEQ multiplex PCR reads with MiXCR, one entry per CDR3 protein. In the table there are some 130,000 distinct CDR3 sequences, 90% to 95% of which are singletons. The sequencing sample was made of CD4+ T cells from PBMCs. The receptors stem from a human donor with multiple sclerosis.

This chain uses TRBV6-5 with TRBJ1-2; perhaps TRBD1 as D (6 bases). V lost 4 bases and J 1 base, leaving 16 bases between the germline ends. Germline V gives CDR1 MNHEY, CDR2 SVGAGI. The CDR3 contains 16 residues. For the CDR3, the DNA is TGTGCCAGCAGTTCCCAGGCAGGGGCTTTTAACTATGGCTACACCTTC. Residues: CASSSQAGAFNYGYTF.

The rearrangement uses TRBV4-3 and TRBJ2-2; maybe TRBD2 (6 bases). CDR1 and CDR2 from the germline V gene are LGHNA and YSLEER. The CDR3 loop spans 16 amino acids. Trimming left V 4 bases short and J 4 bases short, with 16 bases between. The CDR3 loop is CASSPRDSGVTGELFF. DNA for the CDR3: TGCGCCAGCAGCCCACGGGATAGCGGAGTCACCGGGGAGCTGTTTTTT.

The chain couples TRBV24-1 to TRBJ2-1; D perhaps matches TRBD1 (5 bases). V lost 2 bases and J 5 bases, leaving 9 bases between the germline ends. The CDR3 loop spans 14 amino acids. Germline V CDR1 and CDR2: KGHDR, SFDVKD. The CDR3 sequence is CATSDSARDNEQFF. The DNA of the CDR3 is TGTGCCACCAGTGATTCGGCCAGGGACAATGAGCAGTTCTTC.

V is TRBV14 and J is TRBJ2-1; possibly TRBD1 for D (5 bases). The CDR3 consists of 13 residues. In germline, CDR1 is SGHDN, CDR2 FVKESK. V was pared by 3 bases and J by 6 bases, with 9 bases between. In DNA form, the CDR3 reads TGTGCCAGCAGCCACAGGGTGAGCAATGAGCAGTTCTTC. It encodes CASSHRVSNEQFF.

This chain connects TRBV2 to TRBJ2-7; D is undetermined. Trimming cost V 6 bases and J 0 bases, with 6 bases left between them. Germline values: CDR1 SNHLY, CDR2 FYNNEI. The CDR3 consists of 12 residues. The CDR3 coding sequence is TGTGCCAGCAGGCTCCTCTCCTACGAGCAGTACTTC. Translating gives CASRLLSYEQYF.

The chain uses TRBV6-2 or TRBV6-3 and TRBJ2-5; D ambiguous. This CDR3 spans 11 amino acids. From germline, CDR1 is MNHEY and CDR2 SVGEGT. V was trimmed by 6 bases and J by 5 bases, leaving 7 bases between them. The CDR3 reads CASSLPETQYF. For the CDR3, the DNA is TGTGCCAGCAGCCTTCCGGAGACCCAGTACTTC.

J is TRBJ1-1 and V is TRBV6-6, with D possibly matching TRBD1 (6 bases). This CDR3 spans 16 amino acids. Germline CDR1 and CDR2: MNHNY and SVGAGI (reference sequence). Trimming took off 0 bases at V and 3 bases at J, with 14 bases between the two ends. This chain's CDR3 is CASSYSTGKSDTEAFF. CDR3 bases: TGTGCCAGCAGTTACTCTACAGGGAAATCGGACACTGAAGCTTTCTTT.

This chain uses TRBV5-1 with TRBJ1-4, with D uncertain. V lost 1 base and J 4 bases, leaving 14 bases between the germline ends. This CDR3 comprises 16 residues. Germline lookup yields CDR1 SGHRS and CDR2 YFSETQ. The CDR3 sequence: CASSLKGGQLNEKLFF. The CDR3 bases are TGCGCCAGCAGCTTGAAGGGCGGGCAGCTTAATGAAAAACTGTTTTTT.

CDR3 sequence: CAWSKETQYF. In DNA form, the CDR3 reads TGTGCCTGGAGTAAAGAGACCCAGTACTTC. J is TRBJ2-5 and V is TRBV30; D is ambiguous. The CDR3 extends over 10 amino acids. V gave up 2 bases and J gave up 3 bases, with 1 base separating them. Germline V gene sequence: CDR1 GTSNPN, CDR2 SVGIG (reference sequence).

The rearrangement links TRBV4-1 to TRBJ2-6; D unclear. The CDR3 covers 17 residues. Germline V CDR1 and CDR2: MGHRA, YSYEKL. The V end was cut by 0 bases, the J end by 0 bases, with 9 bases between. CDR3 DNA sequence: TGCGCCAGCAGCCAAGAAACGATATCCTCTGGGGCCAACGTCCTGACTTTC. Translating gives CASSQETISSGANVLTF.

This clonotype was counted only a few times. V gene TRBV9 combines with J gene TRBJ1-2, with D possibly TRBD1 on 6 matching bases. The CDR3 has 13 residues. The V end lost 1 base, the J end lost 4 bases, and 8 bases lay between the germline ends. In germline, CDR1 is SGDLS, CDR2 YYNGEE. The CDR3 nucleotides are TGTGCCAGCAGCGTAACAGGGTCCTATGGCTACACCTTC. The encoded protein is CASSVTGSYGYTF.

The CDR3: CASSPQTVYSNQPQHF. CDR3 DNA sequence: TGTGCCAGCAGCCCACAAACGGTTTATAGCAATCAGCCCCAGCATTTT. V is TRBV7-8 and J is TRBJ1-5; unclear D gene. The CDR3 extends over 16 amino acids. Trimming took off 5 bases at V and 0 bases at J, with 14 bases between the two ends. Germline CDR1 is SGHVS and CDR2 is FQNEAQ.

This rearrangement joins TRBV5-1 to TRBJ2-1; 8 bases are a match to TRBD2. The CDR3 contains 17 residues. Germline values: CDR1 SGHRS, CDR2 YFSETQ. With 1 base clipped from V and 0 bases from J, the junction kept 6 bases outside the gene matches. The CDR3 sequence: CASSLTSGRSSYNEQFF. CDR3 bases: TGCGCCAGCAGCTTGACTAGCGGACGGAGCTCCTACAATGAGCAGTTCTTC.

The chain combines TRBV2 with TRBJ2-7; the D is unclear. This CDR3 contains 13 residues. The V gene's germline CDR1 is SNHLY and CDR2 FYNNEI. The V end was cut by 5 bases, the J end by 2 bases, with 10 bases between. In DNA, the CDR3 is TGTGCCAGCAGTTTTTCAGGAGCCTACGAGCAGTACTTC. Protein: CASSFSGAYEQYF.

The chain links TRBV24-1 to TRBJ1-2, with D hard to call. V lost 3 bases to trimming and J lost 9 bases, with 10 bases between them. The CDR3 length is 12 residues. Germline V gene lookup returns CDR1 KGHDR and CDR2 SFDVKD. Written as DNA, the CDR3 is TGTGCCACCAGTGATCCTTTGACGAGCTACACCTTC. Translating gives CATSDPLTSYTF.

This chain uses TRBV7-2 with TRBJ1-2; a possible D gene is TRBD1 (5 bases). The germline gives CDR1 SGHTA, CDR2 FQGNSA. This CDR3 region has 12 residues. Trimming shortened V by 3 bases and J by 8 bases, and 10 bases separated the two germline ends. CDR3: CASSFRVAGYTF. The CDR3 DNA follows: TGTGCCAGCAGCTTCAGGGTTGCGGGCTACACCTTC.

V usage is TRBV7-9 and J usage is TRBJ1-6, with D unresolved. The CDR3 consists of 15 residues. The germline V gene has CDR1 SEHNR and CDR2 FQNEAQ (reference sequence). Trimming pared 5 bases from V and 8 bases from J, leaving 16 bases between. The CDR3 region is CASSPGYKMDSPLHF. The CDR3 nucleotides read TGTGCCAGCAGCCCGGGGTACAAGATGGATTCACCCCTCCACTTT.

V is TRBV7-2 and J is TRBJ1-5; TRBD1 agrees at 7 bases. The CDR3 spans 15 residues. With V trimmed by 3 bases and J by 6 bases, 8 bases remained unmatched. Germline CDR1 and CDR2: SGHTA and FQGNSA. This CDR3 is CASSFRKGAGQPQHF. The DNA of the CDR3 is TGTGCCAGCAGCTTCCGGAAGGGGGCGGGTCAGCCCCAGCATTTT.

The genes are TRBV20-1 and TRBJ1-2, with a weak D call TRBD1 (5 bases). The CDR3 has 12 amino acids. CDR1 is DFQATT, CDR2 SNEGSKA, per germline (reference sequence). V lost 0 bases to trimming and J lost 8 bases, with 10 bases between them. In DNA, the CDR3 is TGCAGTGCTAGAGATGGTCGGGGCGGCTACACCTTC. Encoded protein: CSARDGRGGYTF.

The genes are TRBV9 and TRBJ1-5, with 9 nucleotides matching TRBD1. The CDR3 contains 15 residues. V gave up 5 bases and J gave up 3 bases; unmatched junction bases: 6. Germline V gene lookup returns CDR1 SGDLS and CDR2 YYNGEE. The CDR3, as DNA: TGTGCCAGCAGTTCCGGGACAGGGTTCAATCAGCCCCAGCATTTT. Translating gives CASSSGTGFNQPQHF.

The chain recombines TRBV5-4 with TRBJ2-1; D is unresolved. CDR1 and CDR2 from the germline V gene are SGHNT and YYREEE (reference sequence). The germline V and J ends were trimmed by 7 bases and 1 base, with 9 bases remaining between them. CDR3 size: 13 residues. In DNA form, the CDR3 reads TGTGCCAGCGCCGACGGATCCTACAATGAGCAGTTCTTC. It yields the protein CASADGSYNEQFF.

This chain uses TRBV4-3 with TRBJ2-1; a weak D match, TRBD1 (6 bases). V was pared by 0 bases and J by 3 bases, with 15 bases between. Germline values: CDR1 LGHNA, CDR2 YSLEER. The length of the CDR3 is 17 residues. As DNA, the CDR3 is TGCGCCAGCAGCCAAGACTCTATAGGACAGTACTACAATGAGCAGTTCTTC. It encodes CASSQDSIGQYYNEQFF.

The chain links TRBV9 to TRBJ1-1; D remains unclear. CDR1 is SGDLS and CDR2 is YYNGEE in the germline V gene. The CDR3 sequence is 14 residues long. V was shortened by 4 bases and J by 0 bases, with 10 bases between the two germline ends. The CDR3 is CASSLQTMNTEAFF. The DNA of the CDR3 is TGTGCCAGCAGCCTACAGACGATGAACACTGAAGCTTTCTTT.

This clonotype was seen only once. The chain is built from TRBV6-5 and TRBJ1-1; D is possibly TRBD1 (6 bases). This CDR3 has 14 amino acids. Germline V gene sequence: CDR1 MNHEY, CDR2 SVGAGI. Trimming cost V 6 bases and J 1 base, with 12 bases left between them. The CDR3 nucleotides are TGTGCCAGCAGCTCCCTCAGGGGGAACACTGAAGCTTTCTTT. This sequence encodes CASSSLRGNTEAFF.

This chain uses TRBV7-2 with TRBJ1-5; no firm D call. The V end was cut by 5 bases, the J end by 7 bases, with 9 bases between. This CDR3 is built from 12 residues. The germline CDR1 and CDR2 sequences are SGHTA and FQGNSA. CDR3: CASSTNLQPQHF. In nucleotides, the CDR3 is TGTGCCAGCAGCACTAACTTACAGCCCCAGCATTTT.

The genes are TRBV7-9 and TRBJ2-3; D gene uncertain. The length of the CDR3 is 14 residues. Germline-derived CDR1 and CDR2 are SEHNR and FQNEAQ (reference sequence). The germline V and J ends were trimmed by 2 bases and 2 bases, with 8 bases remaining between them. CDR3 sequence reads: CASSLQPSTDTQYF. DNA of the CDR3: TGTGCCAGCAGCTTACAGCCTTCCACAGATACGCAGTATTTT. The full variable domain, its missing parts supplied by reference TRBV7-9 and TRBJ2-3, is DTGVSQNPRHKITKRGQNVTFRCDPISEHNRLYWYRQTLGQGPEFLTYFQNEAQLEKSRLLSDRFSAERPKGSFSTLEIQRTEQGDSAMYLCASSLQPSTDTQYFGPGTRLTVL.

This chain links TRBV9 with TRBJ2-1; 7 bases align to TRBD2. Germline assignment: CDR1 SGDLS and CDR2 YYNGEE. Unmatched junction bases numbered 3, after V lost 0 bases and J lost 0 bases. The CDR3 runs to 16 residues. CDR3 bases: TGTGCCAGCAGCGTAGGGGAGGGAGCCTCCTACAATGAGCAGTTCTTC. As protein: CASSVGEGASYNEQFF.

The chain carries TRBV5-1 and TRBJ2-1, with 11 bases that match TRBD2. J lost 3 bases, V lost 0 bases, and 2 bases had no gene match. The germline gives CDR1 SGHRS, CDR2 YFSETQ. There are 16 residues in the CDR3. For the CDR3, the DNA is TGCGCCAGCAGCTTGGCCGGGACTAGCGGCTACAATGAGCAGTTCTTC. This translates into CASSLAGTSGYNEQFF. Full variable domain (rest looked up from reference TRBV5-1 and TRBJ2-1): KAGVTQTPRYLIKTRGQQVTLSCSPISGHRSVSWYQQTPGQGLQFLFEYFSETQRNKGNFPGRFSGRQFSNSRSEMNVSTLELGDSALYLCASSLAGTSGYNEQFFGPGTRLTVL.

V usage is TRBV30 and J usage is TRBJ2-6; 7 bases are a match to TRBD2. The V gene's germline CDR1 is GTSNPN and CDR2 SVGIG (reference sequence). This CDR3 is 17 amino acids long. J gave up 1 base and V 8 bases, and 14 bases lay outside the gene matches. The DNA of the CDR3 is TGTGCCGGGCGACGCGGGGGAGGAACTTCTGGGGCCAACGTCCTGACTTTC. It translates to CAGRRGGGTSGANVLTF.

CDR3 loop: CASSLVWDSPLHF. In DNA, the CDR3 is TGTGCCAGCAGTTTAGTATGGGATTCACCCCTCCACTTT. The rearrangement uses TRBV27 and TRBJ1-6, with D hard to call. With 2 bases removed from V and 8 bases from J, the gap between germline ends came to 7 bases. CDR3 length: 13 amino acids. CDR1 is MNHEY and CDR2 is SMNVEV in the germline V gene (reference sequence).